The rows below give T cell receptor beta chains drawn from one sample of a study of OX40 agonist ivuxolimab in advanced cancers. Assay used: immunoSEQ multiplex PCR; TCRdb lists only in-frame clones, some missing. The repertoire includes roughly 10,000 clones, roughly 86% of them detected once, and about 10% sits in the top ten. Material: CD4+ or CD8+ T cells sorted from blood, obtained in a trial of the OX40 agonist ivuxolimab. Receptor source: an adult with an advanced solid tumor such as melanoma, head and neck, liver or kidney cancer. Both conserved end residues are part of each CDR3. Each record gives: CDR3 length, J gene, clone size, V gene, D gene, CDR3 DNA, CDR3 protein. A D gene is named only where the DNA matches it firmly. Not all rows give a size; the values are once, few, many and, for expanded clones, a class.

11 | TRBJ1-2 | - | TRBV7-4 | - | TGTGCCAGCAGCGAGGGAACAGGCTACACCTTC | CASSEGTGYTF
16 | TRBJ2-3 | - | TRBV5-1 | TRBD2 | TGCGCCAGCAGCGGTACTAGCGGGGGTGACACAGATACGCAGTATTTT | CASSGTSGGDTDTQYF
13 | TRBJ1-1 | - | TRBV19 | - | TGTGCCAGTAGTGACACCTTGAACACTGAAGCTTTCTTT | CASSDTLNTEAFF
17 | TRBJ2-3 | - | TRBV5-1 | TRBD2 | TGCGCCAGCAGCTTGGGCCCCGGGACTAGACCCACAGATACGCAGTATTTT | CASSLGPGTRPTDTQYF
15 | TRBJ2-7 | - | TRBV6-5 | TRBD2 | TGTGCCAGCAGTTACGGGCTAGCGGGGGACTACGAGCAGTACTTC | CASSYGLAGDYEQYF
15 | TRBJ2-5 | - | TRBV7-9 | TRBD2 | TGTGCCAGCAGCCGGCCCACGGGGGGCCAAGAGACCCAGTACTTC | CASSRPTGGQETQYF
14 | TRBJ2-3 | - | TRBV27 | - | TGTGCCGCCTCTCTGGGACGCATGGGAGATACGCAGTATTTT | CAASLGRMGDTQYF
15 | TRBJ2-7 | - | TRBV15 | - | TGTGCCACCAGCAGAGATGAGTCAGGCTCCTACGAGCAGTACTTC | CATSRDESGSYEQYF
12 | TRBJ1-5 | - | TRBV7-9 | - | TGTGCCAGCAGCTTAGGGTATCAGCCCCAGCATTTT | CASSLGYQPQHF
14 | TRBJ1-6 | - | TRBV5-4 | - | TGTGCCAGCAGCTTCCGGGGGGGCAATTCACCCCTCCACTTT | CASSFRGGNSPLHF
12 | TRBJ2-3 | - | TRBV11-3 | - | TGTGCCAGCAGCCCAGGGGTGGATACGCAGTATTTT | CASSPGVDTQYF
15 | TRBJ1-1 | - | TRBV27 | - | TGTGCCAGCAGTCCGAGTGGTGGAGGAAGCACTGAAGCTTTCTTT | CASSPSGGGSTEAFF
14 | TRBJ2-7 | - | TRBV4-1 | - | TGCGCCAGCAGCCTAGTAGGCCCCGGTGACGAGCAGTACTTC | CASSLVGPGDEQYF
15 | TRBJ2-7 | - | TRBV7-2 | - | TGTGCCAGCAGCATCGGACCTTCAAGCACCTACGAGCAGTACTTC | CASSIGPSSTYEQYF
14 | TRBJ2-3 | - | TRBV6-6 | - | TGTGCCAGCAGTACGGGACTCCGCACAGATACGCAGTATTTT | CASSTGLRTDTQYF
16 | TRBJ2-3 | - | TRBV6-4 | TRBD2 | TGTGCCAGCAGCCCACTAGCGGGGGGGCAAACAGATACGCAGTATTTT | CASSPLAGGQTDTQYF
14 | TRBJ1-1 | - | TRBV11-3 | - | TGTGCCAGCAGCTTTAGGGGAATAGACACTGAAGCTTTCTTT | CASSFRGIDTEAFF
18 | TRBJ1-4 | - | TRBV7-8 | - | TGTGCCAGCAGCCCCATAGTTGGGACCCCCGGAGTGGGTGAAAAACTGTTTTTT | CASSPIVGTPGVGEKLFF
17 | TRBJ1-5 | - | TRBV28 | - | TGTGCCAGCAGTCTAACGCCGACAACCTATAGCAATCAGCCCCAGCATTTT | CASSLTPTTYSNQPQHF
14 | TRBJ1-2 | - | TRBV2 | - | TGTGCCAGCAGTGTGCTCTCGGGCGGCTATGGCTACACCTTC | CASSVLSGGYGYTF
14 | TRBJ2-3 | - | TRBV6-5 | - | TGTGCCAGCAGTTACGGGGCGGGCACAGATACGCAGTATTTT | CASSYGAGTDTQYF
18 | TRBJ2-1 | - | TRBV4-2 | TRBD2 | TGTGCCAGCAGCCAAGATGGGGCGGGGGGTAGCTCCTACAATGAGCAGTTCTTC | CASSQDGAGGSSYNEQFF
14 | TRBJ2-1 | - | TRBV7-7 | - | TGTGCCAGCAGCTTTGGGGGACCATACAATGAGCAGTTCTTC | CASSFGGPYNEQFF
15 | TRBJ1-4 | - | TRBV7-2 | - | TGTGCCAGCAGCTTAGCGGGGGGAGGGCTGGAAAAACTGTTTTTT | CASSLAGGGLEKLFF
12 | TRBJ2-3 | - | TRBV29-1 | - | TGCAGCGTTGCGGTTGGGGGGAATACGCAGTATTTT | CSVAVGGNTQYF
15 | TRBJ1-1 | - | TRBV28 | TRBD1 | TGTGCCAGCAGTCCCCGGACAGGGGGCTTCACTGAAGCTTTCTTT | CASSPRTGGFTEAFF
15 | TRBJ1-1 | - | TRBV18 | TRBD1 | TGTGCCAGCTCACCTCGGACAGGGCGGGACACTGAAGCTTTCTTT | CASSPRTGRDTEAFF
18 | TRBJ2-7 | - | TRBV4-1 | - | TGCGCCAGCAGCCAAGATCAGCAGGGGAAAGGCCTCATCTACGAGCAGTACTTC | CASSQDQQGKGLIYEQYF
18 | TRBJ2-5 | - | TRBV5-4 | TRBD2 | TGTGCCAGCAGCCTCGCGCTAGCGGGGGGGCAAATACAAGAGACCCAGTACTTC | CASSLALAGGQIQETQYF
13 | TRBJ1-1 | - | TRBV6-5 | - | TGTGCCAGCAGTTACAGGGAAAGGACTGAAGCTTTCTTT | CASSYRERTEAFF
14 | TRBJ2-1 | - | TRBV7-9 | - | TGTGCCAGCAGCCCTAGAGTTTCCTACAATGAGCAGTTCTTC | CASSPRVSYNEQFF
16 | TRBJ1-4 | - | TRBV11-3 | - | TGTGCCAGCAGCTCGGGAAACAGGTTGTCCAAACCGGGACTGTTTTTT | CASSSGNRLSKPGLFF
12 | TRBJ2-1 | - | TRBV27 | TRBD2 | TGTGCCAGCAGTTTTTGGGGGGGTGAGCAGTTCTTC | CASSFWGGEQFF
13 | TRBJ2-7 | - | TRBV5-6 | TRBD1 | TGTGCCAGCAGCCTGGACAGGGGGACGGAGCAGTACTTC | CASSLDRGTEQYF
13 | TRBJ1-1 | - | TRBV5-6 | TRBD1 | TGTGCCAGCAGCGGAACCGTGGGACAGGGGGCTTTCTTT | CASSGTVGQGAFF
16 | TRBJ2-2 | - | TRBV19 | - | TGTGCCAGCTCAGGTGGGGAGTCTAGTAGCACCGGGGAGCTGTTTTTT | CASSGGESSSTGELFF
19 | TRBJ1-5 | - | TRBV4-2 | TRBD1 | TGTGCCAGCAGCCAATTTTACAGGACAGGGGTAATAAGCAATCAGCCCCAGCATTTT | CASSQFYRTGVISNQPQHF
13 | TRBJ1-2 | once | TRBV7-9 | - | TGTGCCAGCAGCTTAGGGGACGGCTATGGCTACACCTTC | CASSLGDGYGYTF
17 | TRBJ2-7 | - | TRBV5-4 | TRBD2 | TGTGCCAGCAGCCAACACGTGGACGGGGGGGGTTCCTACGAGCAGTACTTC | CASSQHVDGGGSYEQYF
14 | TRBJ2-7 | - | TRBV5-1 | TRBD2 | TGCGCCAGCAGCTGGACTAGCGGGGTCTACGAGCAGTACTTC | CASSWTSGVYEQYF
15 | TRBJ2-2 | - | TRBV28 | - | TGTGCCAGCTACCGTACCCCGGCAAACACCGGGGAGCTGTTTTTT | CASYRTPANTGELFF